This T cell receptor (beta chain) derives from a study of beta chain features in type 1 diabetes. Study-wide background: The study examined more than 100,000,000 sorted cells across all samples. General study points: The study found fewer insertions and more deletions at VDJ junctions in type 1 diabetes patients. Type 1 diabetes patients showed a moderate but significant shortening of TCRB CDR3s in all four CD4+ subsets. Among patients, naive, central memory and Treg TCRB repertoires appeared more similar than among healthy donors.

Germline V gene sequence: CDR1 MGHDK, CDR2 SYGVNS. Trimming took 4 bases from V and 5 from J, leaving 18 bases between them. This CDR3 contains 16 residues. In this sample, this clone turned up a few times. Its antigen is undetermined. Other DNA sequences from this sample encode an identical CDR3 as well. The entirety of the isolated RNA underwent reverse transcription, so expressed TCRB transcripts were sequenced. Assay used: immunoSEQ multiplex PCR; TCRdb lists only in-frame clones, some missing. This table holds under 450,000 clones, about 15% found once. Sequencing used naive CD4+ T cells from blood. V usage is TRBV25-1 and J usage is TRBJ2-1; a weak D match, TRBD1 (5 bases). The TCR originated in a man aged 25-40 years in good health. The CDR3 DNA follows: TGTGCCAGCAGTGGACCTCGGCGTCAGGGCCACAATGAGCAGTTCTTC. It yields the protein CASSGPRRQGHNEQFF. The full variable domain, with the rest looked up from reference TRBV25-1 and TRBJ2-1, is EADIYQTPRYLVIGTGKKITLECSQTMGHDKMYWYQQDPGMELHLIHYSYGVNSTEKGDLSSESTVSRIRTEHFPLTLESARPSHTSQYLCASSGPRRQGHNEQFFGPGTRLTVL.